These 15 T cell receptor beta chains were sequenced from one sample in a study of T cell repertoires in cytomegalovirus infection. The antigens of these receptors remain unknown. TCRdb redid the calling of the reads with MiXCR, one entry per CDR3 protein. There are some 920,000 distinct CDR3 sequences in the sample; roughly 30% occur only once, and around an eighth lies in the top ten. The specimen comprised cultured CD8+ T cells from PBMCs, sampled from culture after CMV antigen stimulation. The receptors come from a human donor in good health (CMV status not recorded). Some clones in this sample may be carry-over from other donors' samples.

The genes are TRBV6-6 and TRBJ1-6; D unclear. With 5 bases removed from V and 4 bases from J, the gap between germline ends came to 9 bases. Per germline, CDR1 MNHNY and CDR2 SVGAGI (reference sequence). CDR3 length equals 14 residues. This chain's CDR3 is CASSIGDYNSPLHF. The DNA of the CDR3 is TGTGCCAGCAGTATAGGAGATTATAATTCACCCCTCCACTTT.

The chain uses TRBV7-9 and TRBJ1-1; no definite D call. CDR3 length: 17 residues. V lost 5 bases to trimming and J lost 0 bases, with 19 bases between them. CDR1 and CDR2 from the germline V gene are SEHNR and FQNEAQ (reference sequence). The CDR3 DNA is TGTGCCAGCAGCCATGGCGTGGGTATTCACGTGAACACTGAAGCTTTCTTT. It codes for CASSHGVGIHVNTEAFF.

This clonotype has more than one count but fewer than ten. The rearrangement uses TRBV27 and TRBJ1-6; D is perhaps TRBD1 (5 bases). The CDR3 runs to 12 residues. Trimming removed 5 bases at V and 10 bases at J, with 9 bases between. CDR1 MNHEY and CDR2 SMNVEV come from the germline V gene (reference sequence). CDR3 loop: CASSQQGSPLHF. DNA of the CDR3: TGTGCCAGCAGTCAGCAGGGCTCACCCCTCCACTTT.

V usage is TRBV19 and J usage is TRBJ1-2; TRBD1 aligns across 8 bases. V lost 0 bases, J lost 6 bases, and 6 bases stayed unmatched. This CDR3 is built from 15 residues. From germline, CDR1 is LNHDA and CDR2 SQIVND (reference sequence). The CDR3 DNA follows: TGTGCCAGTAGTATAGAACGGGGACAGGTCGATGGCTACACCTTC. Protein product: CASSIERGQVDGYTF.

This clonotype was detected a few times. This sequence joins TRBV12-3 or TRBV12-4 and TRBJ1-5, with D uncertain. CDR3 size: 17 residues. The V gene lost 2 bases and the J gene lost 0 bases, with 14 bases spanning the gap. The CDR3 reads CASSLSGLEVSNQPQHF. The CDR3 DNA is TGTGCCAGCAGTTTATCGGGGTTGGAAGTTAGCAATCAGCCCCAGCATTTT.

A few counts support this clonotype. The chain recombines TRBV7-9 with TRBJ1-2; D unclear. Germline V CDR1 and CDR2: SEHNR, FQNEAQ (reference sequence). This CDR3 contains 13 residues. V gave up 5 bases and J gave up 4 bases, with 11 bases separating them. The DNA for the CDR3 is TGTGCCAGCAGCCAGTTCGGGGTCTATGGCTACACCTTC. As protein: CASSQFGVYGYTF.

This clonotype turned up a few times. The CDR3 loop reads CASSERDPYEQYV. CDR3 in DNA: TGTGCCAGCAGTGAAAGGGACCCCTACGAGCAGTACGTC. J is TRBJ2-7 and V is TRBV6-1; D could derive from TRBD1 or TRBD2 (5 bases each). V was shortened by 2 bases and J by 2 bases, with 7 bases between the two germline ends. Germline V lookup: CDR1 MNHNS, CDR2 SASEGT. The CDR3 is 13 amino acids.

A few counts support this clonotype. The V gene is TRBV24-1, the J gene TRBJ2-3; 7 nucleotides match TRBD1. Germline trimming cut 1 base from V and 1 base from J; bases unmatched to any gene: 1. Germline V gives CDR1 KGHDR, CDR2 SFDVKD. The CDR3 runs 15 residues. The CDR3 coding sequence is TGTGCCACCAGTGATTTCGGACAGGGCACAGATACGCAGTATTTT. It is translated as CATSDFGQGTDTQYF.

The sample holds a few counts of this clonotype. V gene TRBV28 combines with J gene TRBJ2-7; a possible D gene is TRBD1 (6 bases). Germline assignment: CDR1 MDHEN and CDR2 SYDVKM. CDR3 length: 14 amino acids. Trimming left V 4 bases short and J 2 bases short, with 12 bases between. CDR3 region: CASSSGVLPYEQYV. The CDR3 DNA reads TGTGCCAGCAGTTCAGGGGTACTCCCCTACGAGCAGTACGTC.

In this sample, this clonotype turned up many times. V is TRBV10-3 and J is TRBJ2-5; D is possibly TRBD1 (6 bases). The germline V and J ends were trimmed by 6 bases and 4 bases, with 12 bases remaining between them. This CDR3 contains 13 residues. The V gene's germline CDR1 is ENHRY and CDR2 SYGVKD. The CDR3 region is CAIRGASPETQYF. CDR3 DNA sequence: TGTGCCATCAGGGGGGCATCCCCAGAGACCCAGTACTTC.

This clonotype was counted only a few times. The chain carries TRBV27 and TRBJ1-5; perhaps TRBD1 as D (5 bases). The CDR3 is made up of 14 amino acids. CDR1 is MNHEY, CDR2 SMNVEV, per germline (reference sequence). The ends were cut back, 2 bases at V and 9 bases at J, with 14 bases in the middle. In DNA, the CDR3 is TGTGCCAGCAGTTTAGGGGCAGGGAAGCGGCCCCAGCATTTT. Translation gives CASSLGAGKRPQHF.

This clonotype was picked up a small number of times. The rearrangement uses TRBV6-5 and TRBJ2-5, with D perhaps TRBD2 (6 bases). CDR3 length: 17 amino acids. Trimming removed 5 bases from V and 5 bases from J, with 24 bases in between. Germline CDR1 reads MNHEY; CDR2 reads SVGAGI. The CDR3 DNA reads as TGTGCCAGCAGTCTCGCGGGGCTAGCGCGGGGACTTGAGACCCAGTACTTC. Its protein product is CASSLAGLARGLETQYF.

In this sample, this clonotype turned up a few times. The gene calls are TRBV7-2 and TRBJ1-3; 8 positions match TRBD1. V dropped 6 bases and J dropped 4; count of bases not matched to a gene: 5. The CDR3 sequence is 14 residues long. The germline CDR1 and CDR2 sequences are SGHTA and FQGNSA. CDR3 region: CASSYRGDGNTIYF. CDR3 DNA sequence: TGTGCCAGCAGTTACAGGGGGGACGGAAACACCATATATTTT.

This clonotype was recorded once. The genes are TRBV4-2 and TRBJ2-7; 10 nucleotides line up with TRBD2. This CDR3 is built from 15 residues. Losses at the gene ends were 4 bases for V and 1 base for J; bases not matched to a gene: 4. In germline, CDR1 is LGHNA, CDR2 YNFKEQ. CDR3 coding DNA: TGTGCCAGCAGCCCAGCGGGGGGGCCTTCCTACGAGCAGTACTTC. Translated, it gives CASSPAGGPSYEQYF.

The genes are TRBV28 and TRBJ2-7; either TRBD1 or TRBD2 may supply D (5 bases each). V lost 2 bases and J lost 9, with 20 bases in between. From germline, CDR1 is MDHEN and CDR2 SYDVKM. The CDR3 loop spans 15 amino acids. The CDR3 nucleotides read TGTGCCAGCAGTTTAGCCGGGGCCGACGTTTCCGGGCAGTACGTC. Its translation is CASSLAGADVSGQYV.